One and the same sample provided the 25 T cell receptor beta chains below, sequenced in a study of blood T cell repertoires in COVID-19. The method was immunoSEQ multiplex PCR; TCRdb's version includes in-frame clones alone and lacks a portion of them. This sample has about 330,000 clones, with approximately 87% found just once. The sequencing sample was made of PBMCs or T cells enriched from blood (not recorded which). The receptors originated from a woman in her 30s who had recovered from COVID-19.

The chain carries TRBV28 and TRBJ1-5; 10 nucleotides line up with TRBD1. The length of the CDR3 is 15 residues. V shed 3 bases and J 9 bases; nucleotides not matched to a gene: 8. Per germline, CDR1 MDHEN and CDR2 SYDVKM. The CDR3 DNA reads TGTGCCAGCAGTTTTATAGGGACAGGGGTTTGGCCCCAGCATTTT. Translation gives CASSFIGTGVWPQHF.

V is TRBV11-2 and J is TRBJ1-3; D gene unclear. V shed 1 base and J shed 0 bases, with 7 bases lying between them. From germline, CDR1 is SGHAT and CDR2 FQNNGV. The CDR3 has 15 amino acids. For the CDR3, the DNA is TGTGCCAGCAGCTTAGGGCAGATCTCTGGAAACACCATATATTTT. Translated: CASSLGQISGNTIYF. Complete variable domain (other parts from reference TRBV11-2 and TRBJ1-3): EAGVAQSPRYKIIEKRQSVAFWCNPISGHATLYWYQQILGQGPKLLIQFQNNGVVDDSQLPKDRFSAERLKGVDSTLKIQPAKLEDSAVYLCASSLGQISGNTIYFGEGSWLTVV.

As to this clone: Different DNA sequences within this sample yield the same CDR3. This chain links TRBV7-9 with TRBJ2-6; no definite D call. Trimming cost V 2 bases and J 2 bases, with 4 bases left between them. Germline V gene lookup returns CDR1 SEHNR and CDR2 FQNEAQ (reference sequence). The CDR3 sequence is 14 residues long. The CDR3 coding sequence is TGTGCCAGCAGCTTATTAGCTGGGGCCAACGTCCTGACTTTC. Translated: CASSLLAGANVLTF.

The chain joins TRBV5-4 to TRBJ1-2; D ambiguous. Germline V CDR1 and CDR2: SGHNT, YYREEE (reference sequence). The CDR3 contains 15 residues. The germline V and J ends were trimmed by 0 bases and 4 bases, with 13 bases remaining between them. CDR3 in amino acids: CASSLDGVGGYGYTF. The CDR3 DNA reads as TGTGCCAGCAGCTTGGACGGGGTAGGCGGCTATGGCTACACCTTC.

The V gene is TRBV3-1 (or the pseudogene TRBV3-2), the J gene TRBJ1-1; D uncertain. V lost 1 base to trimming and J lost 11 bases, with 17 bases between them. The germline gives CDR1 LGHDT, CDR2 YNNKEL (reference sequence). CDR3 length: 14 amino acids. The CDR3 sequence is CASSQVSSRTGAFF. CDR3 coding DNA: TGTGCCAGCAGCCAAGTCAGCTCCCGGACTGGGGCTTTCTTT.

The J gene is TRBJ1-1, the V gene TRBV29-1, with D unclear. V lost 3 bases and J lost 1, with 9 bases in between. Germline CDR1 SQVTM, CDR2 ANQGSEA. This CDR3 spans 13 amino acids. The CDR3 sequence: CSVDVVGNTEAFF. The CDR3 DNA is TGCAGCGTTGATGTCGTCGGGAACACTGAAGCTTTCTTT.

The chain uses TRBV7-9 and TRBJ2-7; possibly TRBD2 for D (6 bases). The CDR3 is 14 amino acids. Trimming removed 6 bases from V and 6 bases from J, with 18 bases in between. The V gene's germline CDR1 is SEHNR and CDR2 FQNEAQ (reference sequence). The CDR3 is CASRSGTRGAEQYF. The CDR3 nucleotides are TGTGCCAGCAGGTCCGGGACGCGGGGCGCCGAGCAGTACTTC.

This chain links TRBV19 with TRBJ2-1, with D maybe TRBD1 (6 bases). There are 15 residues in the CDR3. V lost 5 bases and J 5 bases, leaving 16 bases between the germline ends. CDR1 and CDR2 from the germline V gene are LNHDA and SQIVND (reference sequence). The CDR3 here is CASSLRQERDNEQFF. The CDR3 nucleotides are TGTGCCAGTAGTCTAAGACAGGAAAGGGACAATGAGCAGTTCTTC.

This chain links TRBV7-6 with TRBJ1-1, with 10 bases aligning to TRBD1. CDR1 and CDR2 (germline): SGHVS, FNYEAQ. This CDR3 has 16 amino acids. Unmatched junction bases numbered 10, after V lost 1 base and J lost 8 bases. CDR3 coding DNA: TGTGCCAGCAGCTTAGGAGGGACAGGGGTTGGAGTGGAAGCTTTCTTT. This translates into CASSLGGTGVGVEAFF.

The genes are TRBV6-2 or TRBV6-3 and TRBJ1-5; D uncertain. The V end was cut by 3 bases, the J end by 6 bases, with 12 bases between. CDR1 MNHEY and CDR2 SVGEGT come from the germline V gene. There are 14 residues in the CDR3. The CDR3 protein is CASSYGGSFQPQHF. The DNA for the CDR3 is TGTGCCAGCAGTTATGGAGGAAGTTTTCAGCCCCAGCATTTT.

This CDR3 is CASSRGDVGQPQHF. CDR3 DNA sequence: TGTGCCAGCTCACGGGGGGACGTAGGGCAGCCCCAGCATTTT. V and J are TRBV18 and TRBJ1-5; D perhaps matches TRBD1 (5 bases). CDR3 length: 14 residues. Germline-derived CDR1 and CDR2 are KGHSH and LQKENI. The V end was cut by 4 bases, the J end by 7 bases, with 14 bases between. Complete variable domain (other parts from reference TRBV18 and TRBJ1-5): NAGVMQNPRHLVRRRGQEARLRCSPMKGHSHVYWYRQLPEEGLKFMVYLQKENIIDESGMPKERFSAEFPKEGPSILRIQQVVRGDSAAYFCASSRGDVGQPQHFGDGTRLSIL.

V and J are TRBV5-1 and TRBJ2-7; 7 bases map to TRBD1. Losses at the gene ends were 8 bases for V and 6 bases for J; bases not matched to a gene: 17. The CDR3 is made up of 15 amino acids. In germline, CDR1 is SGHRS, CDR2 YFSETQ. DNA of the CDR3: TGCGCCAGTATGGACAAACGCGGACAGGAAGGCGAGCAGTACTTC. Protein product: CASMDKRGQEGEQYF. Drawing the rest from reference TRBV5-1 and TRBJ2-7, the complete variable domain is KAGVTQTPRYLIKTRGQQVTLSCSPISGHRSVSWYQQTPGQGLQFLFEYFSETQRNKGNFPGRFSGRQFSNSRSEMNVSTLELGDSALYLCASMDKRGQEGEQYFGPGTRLTVT.

A remark on this clone: The same CDR3 arises from other DNA sequences in this sample as well. This chain connects TRBV3-1 (or the pseudogene TRBV3-2) to TRBJ2-7; D is undetermined. The germline V gene encodes CDR1 LGHDT and CDR2 YNNKEL (reference sequence). The CDR3 consists of 12 residues. Between the trimmed V and J ends, which lost 2 bases and 3 bases, there was a span of 5 bases. The CDR3 reads CASSQTGYEQYF. The CDR3 region has the DNA TGTGCCAGCAGCCAAACTGGCTACGAGCAGTACTTC.

This clone was picked up a small number of times. Here the CDR3 reads CASSVGHVNEKLFF. Written as DNA, the CDR3 is TGTGCCAGCAGCGTAGGGCACGTTAATGAAAAACTGTTTTTT. V gene TRBV9 combines with J gene TRBJ1-4; D remains ambiguous. V dropped 0 bases and J dropped 4 bases, with 7 bases sitting between them. Germline-derived CDR1 and CDR2 are SGDLS and YYNGEE. The CDR3 consists of 14 residues. The variable domain in full, completed from reference TRBV9 and TRBJ1-4, reads DSGVTQTPKHLITATGQRVTLRCSPRSGDLSVYWYQQSLDQGLQFLIQYYNGEERAKGNILERFSAQQFPDLHSELNLSSLELGDSALYFCASSVGHVNEKLFFGSGTQLSVL.

The rearrangement uses TRBV6-1 and TRBJ2-2, with D unclear. Deletions cut 1 base from V and 2 bases from J, with 11 bases between. The CDR3 is 16 amino acids. The V gene's germline CDR1 is MNHNS and CDR2 SASEGT. CDR3 protein: CASSEEHVTNTGELFF. CDR3 DNA sequence: TGTGCCAGCAGTGAAGAGCATGTCACTAACACCGGGGAGCTGTTTTTT.

This sequence joins TRBV5-4 and TRBJ1-2; TRBD1 aligns across 7 bases. This CDR3 comprises 14 residues. Unmatched junction bases numbered 5, after V lost 2 bases and J lost 4 bases. CDR1 and CDR2 from the germline V gene are SGHNT and YYREEE (reference sequence). CDR3 DNA sequence: TGTGCCAGCAGCTTCGGGACAGACACCTATGGCTACACCTTC. It yields the protein CASSFGTDTYGYTF.

This clone was detected only a few times. The rearrangement links TRBV5-6 to TRBJ1-6, with a weak D call TRBD1 (5 bases). There are 16 residues in the CDR3. The germline V gene has CDR1 SGHDT and CDR2 YYEEEE. The ends were cut back, 0 bases at V and 7 bases at J, with 14 bases in the middle. The CDR3 protein is CASSLVGGAGNSPLHF. In nucleotides, the CDR3 is TGTGCCAGCAGCTTGGTGGGGGGAGCGGGGAATTCACCCCTCCACTTT.

The chain carries TRBV18 and TRBJ1-2; 8 positions agree with TRBD1. The CDR3 spans 19 residues. Per germline, CDR1 KGHSH and CDR2 LQKENI. V lost 6 bases and J lost 7; bases outside the gene matches: 25. The CDR3 DNA reads as TGTGCCAGCTCTCGATCCGGAAGGACAGGGTATTTGTCCTCGGCTGGCTACACCTTC. This translates into CASSRSGRTGYLSSAGYTF.

This sequence joins TRBV4-1 and TRBJ2-3; 10 nucleotides agree with TRBD2. CDR3 size: 17 residues. Germline V gene lookup returns CDR1 MGHRA and CDR2 YSYEKL. The V segment lost 4 bases and the J segment 5 bases; nucleotides outside the gene matches: 12. This CDR3 is CASSPNLLAGAIDTQYF. DNA of the CDR3: TGCGCCAGCAGCCCGAATCTCCTAGCGGGGGCCATAGATACGCAGTATTTT.

This clone came up a few times. The rearrangement links TRBV12-2 to TRBJ1-2. TRBV12-2 is marked as a pseudogene. The length of the CDR3 is 22 residues. CDR3 loop: CASRSPLRRRVRAHLQNYGYTF. The CDR3, as DNA: TGTGCAAGTCGCTCCCCCCTAAGGAGGCGGGTACGAGCCCATCTTCAGAACTATGGCTACACCTTC.

This chain connects TRBV27 to TRBJ1-1, with 8 bases that match TRBD1. The junction had 1 base not matched to a gene; V was cut back by 3 bases and J by 4 bases. The CDR3 consists of 13 residues. Germline assignment: CDR1 MNHEY and CDR2 SMNVEV (reference sequence). CDR3 sequence (DNA): TGTGCCAGCAGTTTTGGGACAGGCACTGAAGCTTTCTTT. It codes for CASSFGTGTEAFF.

V gene TRBV6-5 combines with J gene TRBJ2-3; unclear D gene. The CDR3 spans 11 residues. Trimming left V 4 bases short and J 13 bases short, with 12 bases between. Per the germline V gene, CDR1 is MNHEY and CDR2 is SVGAGI. CDR3 in amino acids: CASSSQLREYF. The DNA for the CDR3 is TGTGCCAGCAGTTCCCAACTTCGGGAGTATTTT.

The V and J genes are TRBV7-8 and TRBJ2-7, with TRBD2 as a possible D gene (6 bases). V was clipped by 5 bases and J by 7 bases, with 15 bases between them. The CDR3 runs to 13 residues. Looked up from germline, CDR1 is SGHVS and CDR2 is FQNEAQ. This CDR3 reads CASSPRLGGEQYF. The CDR3 DNA reads as TGTGCCAGCAGCCCCCGATTGGGAGGAGAGCAGTACTTC.

The chain uses TRBV2 and TRBJ1-5; D gene unclear. CDR1 is SNHLY and CDR2 is FYNNEI in the germline V gene. This CDR3 comprises 13 residues. Trimming shortened V by 8 bases and J by 4 bases, and 12 bases separated the two germline ends. This chain's CDR3 is CASGGSGNQPQHF. Written as DNA, the CDR3 is TGTGCCAGCGGAGGCTCGGGGAATCAGCCCCAGCATTTT.

This clone was seen a few times. The chain has TRBV5-4 and TRBJ2-3; 7 bases map to TRBD1. CDR1 is SGHNT and CDR2 is YYREEE in the germline V gene (reference sequence). This CDR3 region has 15 residues. V lost 0 bases, J lost 7 bases, and 8 bases stayed unmatched. The CDR3 is CASSLDFGTANTQYF. In DNA, the CDR3 is TGTGCCAGCAGCTTGGATTTCGGGACAGCGAATACGCAGTATTTT.